The 9 T cell receptor beta chains below come from one sample, sequenced in a study of human T cells and chemical hapten exposure. Indicated time point: patch test 2, 6 weeks after DPC sensitization. Noted treatment: therapeutic diphenylcyclopropenone sensitization with weekly scalp DPC. In TCRdb, the RACE reads were re-called with MiXCR into one record per CDR3 protein. The table lists 80,000 to 95,000 distinct CDR3 sequences, 11% of them singletons. The material sequenced was whole blood, taken in connection with sensitization to the hapten diphenylcyclopropenone (DPC). The receptors here all came from a middle-aged man with alopecia areata. Some clones in this sample may be carry-over from other donors' samples.

CDR3 sequence: CASKLRGSAKETQYF. CDR3 in DNA: TGTGCCAGCAAACTGCGGGGGAGTGCCAAAGAGACCCAGTACTTC. The chain combines TRBV12-3 or TRBV12-4 with TRBJ2-5; TRBD2 matches 7 bases. V shed 7 bases, J shed 3 bases, and the junction held 11 bases outside the gene matches. This CDR3 is 15 amino acids long.

The chain couples TRBV6-2 or TRBV6-3 to TRBJ2-2; TRBD2 matches at 7 bases. This CDR3 has 11 residues. Germline CDR1 MNHEY, CDR2 SVGEGT. CDR3 nucleotides: TGTACGACTAGCCTGGCCGGGGAGCTGTTTTTT. Its translation: CTTSLAGELFF.

There are many counts of this clonotype. The CDR3 reads CAITRTFNTEAFF. The DNA of the CDR3 is TGTGCCATCACCCGGACCTTTAACACTGAAGCTTTCTTT. The genes are TRBV10-3 and TRBJ1-1, with unresolved D. Trimming pared 7 bases from V and 2 bases from J, leaving 11 bases between. Germline loops: CDR1 ENHRY, CDR2 SYGVKD. The CDR3 covers 13 residues.

This chain uses TRBV10-3 with TRBJ2-1; D tentatively fits TRBD1 or TRBD2 (5 bases each). V dropped 2 bases and J dropped 9 bases, with 17 bases sitting between them. Germline V CDR1 and CDR2: ENHRY, SYGVKD. The CDR3 has 15 amino acids. Here the CDR3 reads CAISEVRGLQGEQFF. CDR3 nucleotides: TGTGCCATCAGTGAGGTCCGGGGCTTGCAAGGTGAGCAGTTCTTC.

The chain has TRBV6-2 or TRBV6-3 and TRBJ2-7, with 8 positions matching TRBD2. The germline CDR1 and CDR2 sequences are MNHEY and SVGEGT. The CDR3 sequence is 18 residues long. Trimming removed 0 bases from V and 2 bases from J; junction bases left unmatched: 12. CDR3 residues: CASSYSTASGWLAYEQYV. The CDR3 nucleotides read TGTGCCAGCAGTTACTCGACGGCTAGCGGGTGGCTTGCCTACGAGCAGTACGTC.

This clonotype was recorded many times. The J gene is TRBJ2-7, the V gene TRBV28; D is ambiguous. CDR1 and CDR2 (germline): MDHEN, SYDVKM. There are 13 residues in the CDR3. Trimming removed 3 bases at V and 2 bases at J, with 8 bases between. Here the CDR3 DNA reads TGTGCCAGCAGTTTGCTGACGGCCTACGAGCAGTACTTC. As protein: CASSLLTAYEQYF.

CDR3 nucleotides: TGTGCCAGCAGCTGGCGGCAGAAGGACGGACGGAAAAATCAGCCCCAGCATTTT. This gives the protein CASSWRQKDGRKNQPQHF. The V call is TRBV5-8, the J call TRBJ1-5, with unresolved D. The CDR3 sequence is 18 residues long. From germline, CDR1 is SGHTS and CDR2 YDEGEE. Trimming stripped 3 bases from V and 4 bases from J, with 23 bases between.

This clonotype was seen a handful of times. The rearrangement uses TRBV3-1 and TRBJ1-6; TRBD1 aligns across 7 bases. V shed 4 bases and J 8 bases; nucleotides not matched to a gene: 8. From germline, CDR1 is LGHDT and CDR2 YNNKEL (reference sequence). This CDR3 is 15 amino acids long. CDR3 DNA sequence: TGTGCCAGCAGCCCATTAAGGGACAGTTATTCACCCCTCCACTTT. This translates into CASSPLRDSYSPLHF.

This rearrangement joins TRBV20-1 to TRBJ2-5; D gene unclear. The germline CDR1 and CDR2 sequences are DFQATT and SNEGSKA (reference sequence). This CDR3 has 15 amino acids. The V and J ends lost 0 bases and 4 bases respectively, with 15 bases between them. This CDR3 is CSARDIGLLLETQYF. CDR3 nucleotides: TGCAGTGCTAGAGATATAGGGCTGTTGTTAGAGACCCAGTACTTC.